This is a list of T cell receptor beta chains from one sample in a study of T cell repertoires in cytomegalovirus infection. These TCRs are of unknown antigen specificity. TCRdb re-called the reads with MiXCR, one entry per CDR3 protein. The sample contains approximately 70,000 distinct CDR3 sequences, roughly 20% of which appear only once. Here the sequenced sample was CD8+ T cells from cultured PBMCs, taken from culture after CMV antigen stimulation. Receptor source: a human donor in good health (CMV status not recorded). Some clones in this sample may be carry-over from other donors' samples. Both conserved end residues are part of each CDR3. Each record gives: CDR3 DNA, CDR3 protein, J gene, V gene, D gene, clone size. A D gene is named only where the DNA matches it firmly. Size is stated for part of the rows, as once, few or many counts, or as a class when the clone is expanded.

CDR3nt: TGTGCCAGCAGCTTGACAGGGGCCCTGAACACTGAAGCTTTCTTT
CDR3aa: CASSLTGALNTEAFF
j_gene: TRBJ1-1
v_gene: TRBV11-1
d_gene: TRBD1
abundance: few

CDR3nt: TGTGCCAGCAGTGGACCGGGGGCAGATACGCAGTATTTT
CDR3aa: CASSGPGADTQYF
j_gene: TRBJ2-3
v_gene: TRBV25-1
d_gene: .
abundance: .

CDR3nt: TGTGCCAGCAGTTTCGCCGGGGGGCCACCCTACAATGAGCAGTTCTTC
CDR3aa: CASSFAGGPPYNEQFF
j_gene: TRBJ2-1
v_gene: TRBV12-3/TRBV12-4
d_gene: .
abundance: few

CDR3nt: TGTGCCAGCAGTTTAAGTGGGGCCGGCACTGAAGCTTTCTTT
CDR3aa: CASSLSGAGTEAFF
j_gene: TRBJ1-1
v_gene: TRBV28
d_gene: .
abundance: .

CDR3nt: TGTGCCAGCAGCAAGGGGATAGGGAACGCTGAAGCTTTCTTT
CDR3aa: CASSKGIGNAEAFF
j_gene: TRBJ1-1
v_gene: TRBV27
d_gene: .
abundance: few

CDR3nt: TGTGCCAGCAGTTCGTACCCGGGATCTTATGGCTACACCTTC
CDR3aa: CASSSYPGSYGYTF
j_gene: TRBJ1-2
v_gene: TRBV27
d_gene: .
abundance: few

CDR3nt: TGTGCCAGCAGCTCTTCCCTTCCGGGACGGGGCTATAATTCACCCCTCCACTTT
CDR3aa: CASSSSLPGRGYNSPLHF
j_gene: TRBJ1-6
v_gene: TRBV7-9
d_gene: .
abundance: few

CDR3nt: TGTGCCAGCAGTTTCGGGTCCGGGACCCAGTACTTC
CDR3aa: CASSFGSGTQYF
j_gene: TRBJ2-5
v_gene: TRBV27
d_gene: .
abundance: many

CDR3nt: TGTGCCAGCAGCCAAGATCCAGGGGGCGCCTATGGCTACACCTTC
CDR3aa: CASSQDPGGAYGYTF
j_gene: TRBJ1-2
v_gene: TRBV14
d_gene: TRBD1
abundance: few

CDR3nt: TGTGCCAGCAGTCCCTCTCTTTATAGGGGACCCCCTGGAGATACGCAGTATTTT
CDR3aa: CASSPSLYRGPPGDTQYF
j_gene: TRBJ2-3
v_gene: TRBV12-3/TRBV12-4
d_gene: .
abundance: many

CDR3nt: TGTGCCAGCAGCGTAGAGCTAGCGGGGGGGCCGGAGACCCAGTACTTC
CDR3aa: CASSVELAGGPETQYF
j_gene: TRBJ2-5
v_gene: TRBV9
d_gene: TRBD2
abundance: few

CDR3nt: TGTGCCAGCAGTGAATCCAGGTTAGGCTATGGCTACACCTTC
CDR3aa: CASSESRLGYGYTF
j_gene: TRBJ1-2
v_gene: TRBV25-1
d_gene: .
abundance: many

CDR3nt: TGTGCCAGCACCCCTTGGGGGGATAGGGGCTACACCTTC
CDR3aa: CASTPWGDRGYTF
j_gene: TRBJ1-2
v_gene: TRBV7-9
d_gene: .
abundance: .

CDR3nt: TGTGCCAGCAGCTTACTACTGGGACAGGGAGAGATCTATGGCTACACCTTC
CDR3aa: CASSLLLGQGEIYGYTF
j_gene: TRBJ1-2
v_gene: TRBV11-2
d_gene: TRBD1
abundance: .

CDR3nt: TGTGCCAGCAGCTTTCTCGGGCAGTACAATGAGCAGTTCTTC
CDR3aa: CASSFLGQYNEQFF
j_gene: TRBJ2-1
v_gene: TRBV11-2
d_gene: .
abundance: few

CDR3nt: TGTGCCACCAGTGATCCTGGGAAGAATGTGGGACAGGGGGCGAGTGGCTACACCTTC
CDR3aa: CATSDPGKNVGQGASGYTF
j_gene: TRBJ1-2
v_gene: TRBV24-1
d_gene: TRBD1
abundance: .

CDR3nt: TGCGCCAGCAGCCCCACCACCGTGGAGGAGCAGTACTTC
CDR3aa: CASSPTTVEEQYF
j_gene: TRBJ2-7
v_gene: TRBV4-3
d_gene: .
abundance: few

CDR3nt: TGTGCCAGCAGAGGGAGCGGGGGGCCCGGGGAGCTGTTTTTT
CDR3aa: CASRGSGGPGELFF
j_gene: TRBJ2-2
v_gene: TRBV6-2/TRBV6-3
d_gene: TRBD2
abundance: .

CDR3nt: TGTGCCAGCAGCGGAGAACAGGGATATCAGCCCCAGCATTTT
CDR3aa: CASSGEQGYQPQHF
j_gene: TRBJ1-5
v_gene: TRBV11-1
d_gene: .
abundance: .

CDR3nt: TGTGCCAGTAGTAGGTCGCAGGAGAACACTGAAGCTTTCTTT
CDR3aa: CASSRSQENTEAFF
j_gene: TRBJ1-1
v_gene: TRBV19
d_gene: .
abundance: few

CDR3nt: TGTGCCAGTAGTATGAGAGCCGCGGAGACCCAGTACTTC
CDR3aa: CASSMRAAETQYF
j_gene: TRBJ2-5
v_gene: TRBV19
d_gene: .
abundance: .

CDR3nt: TGTGCCAGCTGCGGGGACAAAGAGACCCAGTACTTC
CDR3aa: CASCGDKETQYF
j_gene: TRBJ2-5
v_gene: TRBV7-3
d_gene: .
abundance: few

CDR3nt: TGCGCCAGCAGCCCCCGCGGCAACACCATATATTTT
CDR3aa: CASSPRGNTIYF
j_gene: TRBJ1-3
v_gene: TRBV4-1
d_gene: .
abundance: .

CDR3nt: TGCAGCGTTGAAGGCAGCACTGAAGCTTTCTTT
CDR3aa: CSVEGSTEAFF
j_gene: TRBJ1-1
v_gene: TRBV29-1
d_gene: .
abundance: .

CDR3nt: TGTGCCAGCAGTTTTCCCGGGGAAAGGGAGCAGTACTTC
CDR3aa: CASSFPGEREQYF
j_gene: TRBJ2-7
v_gene: TRBV27
d_gene: .
abundance: few

CDR3nt: TGTGCCTGGAGTGTAAGGGTTCAACGCTCCTACGAGCAGTACTTC
CDR3aa: CAWSVRVQRSYEQYF
j_gene: TRBJ2-7
v_gene: TRBV30
d_gene: .
abundance: few

CDR3nt: TGTGCCAGCAGTGAGTCTTCCACCTTTCTATTTGCAGATACGCAGTATTTT
CDR3aa: CASSESSTFLFADTQYF
j_gene: TRBJ2-3
v_gene: TRBV10-3
d_gene: .
abundance: .

CDR3nt: TGTGCCAGCCAGGGGGTCCATTCCCCCTTACTAAACACCGGGGAGCTGTTTTTT
CDR3aa: CASQGVHSPLLNTGELFF
j_gene: TRBJ2-2
v_gene: TRBV19
d_gene: TRBD1
abundance: .

CDR3nt: TGTGCCAGCAGCTTAGAACTAGCAGAAGAGACCCAGTACTTC
CDR3aa: CASSLELAEETQYF
j_gene: TRBJ2-5
v_gene: TRBV7-2
d_gene: .
abundance: few

CDR3nt: TGTGCCAGCAGCGGCAGGGGTGGTACTGAAGCTTTCTTT
CDR3aa: CASSGRGGTEAFF
j_gene: TRBJ1-1
v_gene: TRBV11-2
d_gene: .
abundance: .

CDR3nt: TGTGCCAGCAGCTTAGTTGACAGACCACTCACAGATACGCAGTATTTT
CDR3aa: CASSLVDRPLTDTQYF
j_gene: TRBJ2-3
v_gene: TRBV7-2
d_gene: .
abundance: few

CDR3nt: TGTGCCAGCAGCCCCCGGGACAGATTCTTCACAGATACGCAGTATTTT
CDR3aa: CASSPRDRFFTDTQYF
j_gene: TRBJ2-3
v_gene: TRBV7-8
d_gene: TRBD1
abundance: .

CDR3nt: TGTGCCAGCAGCTTAGGGGACAGCCCCTCTGCTATGCTTTTT
CDR3aa: CASSLGDSPSAMLF
j_gene: TRBJ1-1
v_gene: TRBV7-9
d_gene: TRBD1
abundance: .

CDR3nt: TGTGCCAGCAGCTTAGATGAGCAGTTCTTC
CDR3aa: CASSLDEQFF
j_gene: TRBJ2-1
v_gene: TRBV7-4
d_gene: .
abundance: few

CDR3nt: TGTGCCAGCAGCGTCGGGACAGGGGCCCAGCCCCAGCATTTT
CDR3aa: CASSVGTGAQPQHF
j_gene: TRBJ1-5
v_gene: TRBV7-8
d_gene: TRBD1
abundance: few

CDR3nt: TGTGCCAGCAGCGTGACAGCGAACACCGGGGAGCTGTTTTTT
CDR3aa: CASSVTANTGELFF
j_gene: TRBJ2-2
v_gene: TRBV7-9
d_gene: .
abundance: .

CDR3nt: TGTGCCAGCAGCTTAGATGGCCCTCCCGGGGAGCAGTTCTTC
CDR3aa: CASSLDGPPGEQFF
j_gene: TRBJ2-1
v_gene: TRBV11-2
d_gene: .
abundance: few

CDR3nt: TGTGCCAGCAGTACCCACAGGGGAGAGCAGTACTTC
CDR3aa: CASSTHRGEQYF
j_gene: TRBJ2-7
v_gene: TRBV6-6
d_gene: TRBD1
abundance: .

CDR3nt: TGTGCCAGCACCGGGACAGGGTCATGGTCCGAGCAGTACTTC
CDR3aa: CASTGTGSWSEQYF
j_gene: TRBJ2-7
v_gene: TRBV6-5
d_gene: TRBD1
abundance: few

CDR3nt: TGTGCCAGCAGCTTAACTTTCACTGAAGCTTTCTTT
CDR3aa: CASSLTFTEAFF
j_gene: TRBJ1-1
v_gene: TRBV7-2
d_gene: .
abundance: .

CDR3nt: TGTGCCAGCAGCCCCCTAGCGGGGGCACCCTACGAGCAGTACTTC
CDR3aa: CASSPLAGAPYEQYF
j_gene: TRBJ2-7
v_gene: TRBV7-2
d_gene: TRBD2
abundance: .

CDR3nt: TGTGCCAGCAGCCCCCATAAGGGACAGGGGGGCTACGAGCAGTACTTC
CDR3aa: CASSPHKGQGGYEQYF
j_gene: TRBJ2-7
v_gene: TRBV7-2
d_gene: TRBD1
abundance: few

CDR3nt: TGTGCCAGCGGCTCCTGGGGGGGAGAAGCTTTCTTT
CDR3aa: CASGSWGGEAFF
j_gene: TRBJ1-1
v_gene: TRBV6-5
d_gene: .
abundance: .

CDR3nt: TGTGCCAGCAGTCACTCCGGGACTCCCTACGAGCAGTACTTC
CDR3aa: CASSHSGTPYEQYF
j_gene: TRBJ2-7
v_gene: TRBV6-2/TRBV6-3
d_gene: .
abundance: few

CDR3nt: TGTGCCAGCCCGAAGGGGAGGATGGATGAGCAGTTCTTC
CDR3aa: CASPKGRMDEQFF
j_gene: TRBJ2-1
v_gene: TRBV2
d_gene: .
abundance: few

CDR3nt: TGTGCCAGCAGTTACCCCGCCTCTAGCGCCCCGCGGTTTCAACGGGGGGACAATGAGCAGTTCTTC
CDR3aa: CASSYPASSAPRFQRGDNEQFF
j_gene: TRBJ2-1
v_gene: TRBV6-5
d_gene: TRBD2
abundance: .

CDR3nt: TGTGCCAGCAGCTCACGAGGACAGGGACAGACCCAGTACTTC
CDR3aa: CASSSRGQGQTQYF
j_gene: TRBJ2-5
v_gene: TRBV7-9
d_gene: TRBD1
abundance: few

CDR3nt: TGTGCCACCAGCGCTAGCCCCCCTACAGGGACCAATCAGCCCCAGCATTTT
CDR3aa: CATSASPPTGTNQPQHF
j_gene: TRBJ1-5
v_gene: TRBV15
d_gene: .
abundance: .

CDR3nt: TGTGCCAGCAGTTACGGGGTGCTGTCATTCTATGGCTACACCTTC
CDR3aa: CASSYGVLSFYGYTF
j_gene: TRBJ1-2
v_gene: TRBV6-8
d_gene: .
abundance: few

CDR3nt: TGTGCCAGCAGCCCTATTGACTCCAAACTGGTTCGGAGGTGGGAAAAACTGTTTTTT
CDR3aa: CASSPIDSKLVRRWEKLFF
j_gene: TRBJ1-4
v_gene: TRBV7-8
d_gene: .
abundance: .

CDR3nt: TGTGCCAGCAGCTTTCCGGGACAGGGGCTATCCACCCTGTTTTTT
CDR3aa: CASSFPGQGLSTLFF
j_gene: TRBJ1-4
v_gene: TRBV7-9
d_gene: TRBD1
abundance: .

CDR3nt: TGTGCCAGCAGCTGGGACATCCGTCCTGAAGCTTTCTTT
CDR3aa: CASSWDIRPEAFF
j_gene: TRBJ1-1
v_gene: TRBV7-8
d_gene: .
abundance: many

CDR3nt: TGTGCTAGTGGCAGGGGAACGGTCAATGAGCAGTTCTTC
CDR3aa: CASGRGTVNEQFF
j_gene: TRBJ2-1
v_gene: TRBV12-5
d_gene: .
abundance: .